This T cell receptor (beta chain) derives from a study of blood T cell repertoires in COVID-19. The junction had 12 bases not matched to a gene; V was cut back by 5 bases and J by 0 bases. Germline loops: CDR1 SGHRS, CDR2 YFSETQ. The CDR3 runs to 19 residues. TCRdb's copy holds only in-frame clones and misses some; the assay was immunoSEQ multiplex PCR. The profile covers 100,000 or so clones, with around 94% appearing a single time and approximately 6% taken by the ten largest. V is TRBV5-1 and J is TRBJ2-1; the match to TRBD1 covers 12 bases. This clonotype was obtained from an older woman with active COVID-19. Source material: peripheral blood. The CDR3 DNA follows: TGCGCCAGCAGGTCCGGGACAGGGGGCCTTTTGAGCTCCTACAATGAGCAGTTCTTC. Translating it yields CASRSGTGGLLSSYNEQFF.